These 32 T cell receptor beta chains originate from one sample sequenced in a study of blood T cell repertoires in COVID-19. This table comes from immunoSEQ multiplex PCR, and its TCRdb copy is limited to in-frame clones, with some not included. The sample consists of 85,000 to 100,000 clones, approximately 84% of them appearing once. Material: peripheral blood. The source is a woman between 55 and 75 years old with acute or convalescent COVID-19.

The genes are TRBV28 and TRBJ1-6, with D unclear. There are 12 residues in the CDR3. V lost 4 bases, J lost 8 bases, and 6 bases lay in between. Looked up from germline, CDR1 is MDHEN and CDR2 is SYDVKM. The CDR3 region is CASSSGYSPLHF. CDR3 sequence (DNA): TGTGCCAGCAGTTCCGGGTATTCACCCCTCCACTTT.

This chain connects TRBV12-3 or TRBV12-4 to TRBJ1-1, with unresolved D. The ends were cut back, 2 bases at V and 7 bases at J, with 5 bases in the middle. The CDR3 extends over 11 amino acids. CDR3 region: CASSLHSEAFF. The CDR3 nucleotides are TGTGCCAGCAGTTTACACAGTGAAGCTTTCTTT.

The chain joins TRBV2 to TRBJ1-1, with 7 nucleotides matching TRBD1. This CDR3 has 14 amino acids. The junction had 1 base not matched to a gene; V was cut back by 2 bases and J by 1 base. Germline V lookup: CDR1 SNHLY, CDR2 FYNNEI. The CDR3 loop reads CASSERTGNTEAFF. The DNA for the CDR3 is TGTGCCAGCAGTGAAAGGACAGGGAACACTGAAGCTTTCTTT.

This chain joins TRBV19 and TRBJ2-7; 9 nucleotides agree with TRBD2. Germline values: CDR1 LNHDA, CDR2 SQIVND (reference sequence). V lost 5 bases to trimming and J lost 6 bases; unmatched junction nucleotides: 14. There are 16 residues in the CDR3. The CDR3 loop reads CASSSDLAGKGGEQYF. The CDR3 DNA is TGTGCCAGTAGTTCCGATCTAGCGGGGAAAGGAGGCGAGCAGTACTTC.

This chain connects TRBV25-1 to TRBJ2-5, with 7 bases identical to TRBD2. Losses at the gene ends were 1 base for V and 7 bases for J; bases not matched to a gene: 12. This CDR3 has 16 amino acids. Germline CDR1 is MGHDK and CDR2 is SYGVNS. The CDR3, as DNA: TGTGCCAGCAGTGAATTCTCTACGGGGGGAGTTGGGACCCAGTACTTC. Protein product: CASSEFSTGGVGTQYF.

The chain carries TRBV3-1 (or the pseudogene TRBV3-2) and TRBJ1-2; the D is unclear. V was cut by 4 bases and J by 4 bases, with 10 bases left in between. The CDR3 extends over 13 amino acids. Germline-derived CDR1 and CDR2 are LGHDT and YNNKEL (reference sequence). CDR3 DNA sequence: TGTGCCAGCAGCCCCCTTGGACTCTATGGCTACACCTTC. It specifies CASSPLGLYGYTF.

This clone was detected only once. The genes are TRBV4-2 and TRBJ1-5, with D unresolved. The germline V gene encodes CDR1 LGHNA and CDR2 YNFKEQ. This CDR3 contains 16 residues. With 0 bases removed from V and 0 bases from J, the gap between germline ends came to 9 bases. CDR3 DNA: TGTGCCAGCAGCCAAGAGGCCAGTTATAGCAATCAGCCCCAGCATTTT. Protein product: CASSQEASYSNQPQHF.

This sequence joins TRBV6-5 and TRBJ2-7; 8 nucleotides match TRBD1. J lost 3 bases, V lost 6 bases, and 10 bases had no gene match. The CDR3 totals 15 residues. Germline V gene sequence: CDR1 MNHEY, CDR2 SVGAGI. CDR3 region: CASRSSGTGGYEQYF. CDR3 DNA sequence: TGTGCCAGCAGATCTTCCGGGACAGGAGGCTACGAGCAGTACTTC.

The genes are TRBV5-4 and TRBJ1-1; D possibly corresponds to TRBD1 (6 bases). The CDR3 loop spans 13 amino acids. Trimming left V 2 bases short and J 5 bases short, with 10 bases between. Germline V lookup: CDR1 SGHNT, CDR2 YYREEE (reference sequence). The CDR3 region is CASSFPGDTEAFF. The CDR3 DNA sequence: TGTGCCAGCAGCTTTCCAGGGGATACTGAAGCTTTCTTT.

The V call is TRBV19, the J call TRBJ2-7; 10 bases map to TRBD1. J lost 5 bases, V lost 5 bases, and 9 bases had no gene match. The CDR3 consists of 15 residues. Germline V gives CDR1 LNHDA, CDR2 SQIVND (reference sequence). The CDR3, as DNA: TGTGCCAGTAGTGAATCCGGGACAGGGGTAGACGAGCAGTACTTC. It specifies CASSESGTGVDEQYF.

The CDR3 spells CASSIRGTEAFF. CDR3 DNA sequence: TGTGCCAGCAGCATCAGGGGAACTGAAGCTTTCTTT. V usage is TRBV21-1 and J usage is TRBJ1-1; no check of the table's D call, TRBD1, against the DNA was made. TRBV21-1 is labeled a pseudogene. The CDR3 loop spans 12 amino acids.

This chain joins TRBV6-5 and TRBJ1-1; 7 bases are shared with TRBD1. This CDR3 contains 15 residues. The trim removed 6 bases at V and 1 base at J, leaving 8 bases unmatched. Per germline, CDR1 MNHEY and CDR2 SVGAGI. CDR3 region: CASRPDRARNTEAFF. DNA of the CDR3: TGTGCCAGCAGACCCGACAGGGCTAGGAACACTGAAGCTTTCTTT.

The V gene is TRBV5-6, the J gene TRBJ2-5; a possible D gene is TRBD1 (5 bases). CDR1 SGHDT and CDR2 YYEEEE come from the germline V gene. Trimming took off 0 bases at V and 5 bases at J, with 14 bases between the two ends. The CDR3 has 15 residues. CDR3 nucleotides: TGTGCCAGCAGCTTGGTATCTGGGGCGGTGGAGACCCAGTACTTC. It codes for CASSLVSGAVETQYF.

CDR3 sequence reads: CASSPGQPNQPQHF. The CDR3 DNA reads TGCGCCAGCAGCCCAGGACAGCCCAATCAGCCCCAGCATTTT. This chain uses TRBV5-1 with TRBJ1-5; tentative D call: TRBD1 (6 bases). V was clipped by 4 bases and J by 3 bases, with 11 bases between them. The CDR3 is made up of 14 amino acids. Germline assignment: CDR1 SGHRS and CDR2 YFSETQ.

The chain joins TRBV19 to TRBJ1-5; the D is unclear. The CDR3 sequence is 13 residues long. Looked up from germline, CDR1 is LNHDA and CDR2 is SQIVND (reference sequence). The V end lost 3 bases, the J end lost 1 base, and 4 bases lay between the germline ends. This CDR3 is CASSMESNQPQHF. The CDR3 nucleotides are TGTGCCAGTAGTATGGAGAGCAATCAGCCCCAGCATTTT. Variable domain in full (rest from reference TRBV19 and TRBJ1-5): DGGITQSPKYLFRKEGQNVTLSCEQNLNHDAMYWYRQDPGQGLRLIYYSQIVNDFQKGDIAEGYSVSREKKESFPLTVTSAQKNPTAFYLCASSMESNQPQHFGDGTRLSIL.

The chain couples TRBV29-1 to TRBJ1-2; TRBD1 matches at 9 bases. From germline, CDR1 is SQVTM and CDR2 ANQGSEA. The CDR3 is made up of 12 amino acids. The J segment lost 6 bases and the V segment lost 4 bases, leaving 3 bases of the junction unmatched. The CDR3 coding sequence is TGCAGCGTTGGGACAGGGGAGAATGGCTACACCTTC. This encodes CSVGTGENGYTF.

The CDR3 protein is CATSDAVVQETQYF. The CDR3 region has the DNA TGTGCCACCAGTGATGCAGTCGTCCAAGAGACCCAGTACTTC. The rearrangement uses TRBV24-1 and TRBJ2-5; no clear D gene. The CDR3 spans 14 residues. V was trimmed by 3 bases and J by 1 base, leaving 8 bases between them. Germline assignment: CDR1 KGHDR and CDR2 SFDVKD.

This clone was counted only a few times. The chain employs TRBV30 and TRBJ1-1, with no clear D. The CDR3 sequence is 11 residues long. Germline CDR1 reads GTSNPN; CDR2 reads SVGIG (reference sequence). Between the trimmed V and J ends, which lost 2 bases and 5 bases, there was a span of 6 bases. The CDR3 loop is CAWSYGTEAFF. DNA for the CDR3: TGTGCCTGGAGTTACGGTACTGAAGCTTTCTTT.

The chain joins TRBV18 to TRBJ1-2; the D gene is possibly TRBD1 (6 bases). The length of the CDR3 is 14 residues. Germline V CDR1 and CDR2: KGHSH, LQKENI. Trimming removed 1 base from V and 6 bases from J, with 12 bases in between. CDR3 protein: CASSPQGRGDGYTF. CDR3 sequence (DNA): TGTGCCAGCTCACCACAGGGCAGGGGTGATGGCTACACCTTC.

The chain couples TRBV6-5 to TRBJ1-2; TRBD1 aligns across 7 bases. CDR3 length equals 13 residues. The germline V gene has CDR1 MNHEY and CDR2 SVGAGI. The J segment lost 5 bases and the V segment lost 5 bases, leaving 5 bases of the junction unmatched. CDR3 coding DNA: TGTGCCAGCAGTCAGGGGGTACGTTATGGCTACACCTTC. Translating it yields CASSQGVRYGYTF.

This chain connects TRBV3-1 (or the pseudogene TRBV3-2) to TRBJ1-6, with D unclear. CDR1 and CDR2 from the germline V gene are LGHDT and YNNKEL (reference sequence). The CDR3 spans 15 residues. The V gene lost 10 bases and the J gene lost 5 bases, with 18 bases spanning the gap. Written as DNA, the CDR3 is TGTGCCACACACCCCGGGAGGCAAAATAATTCACCCCTCCACTTT. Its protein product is CATHPGRQNNSPLHF.

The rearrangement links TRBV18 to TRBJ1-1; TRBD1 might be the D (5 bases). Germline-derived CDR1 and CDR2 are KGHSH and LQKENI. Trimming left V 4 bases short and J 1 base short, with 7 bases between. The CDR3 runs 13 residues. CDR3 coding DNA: TGTGCCAGCTCACGGGGGGAGAACACTGAAGCTTTCTTT. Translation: CASSRGENTEAFF.

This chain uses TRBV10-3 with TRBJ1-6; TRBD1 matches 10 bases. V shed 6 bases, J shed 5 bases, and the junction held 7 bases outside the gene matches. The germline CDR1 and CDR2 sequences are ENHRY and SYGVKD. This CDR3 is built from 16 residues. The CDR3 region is CAISFGTGANNSPLHF. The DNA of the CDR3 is TGTGCCATCAGCTTCGGGACAGGGGCGAATAATTCACCCCTCCACTTT.

DNA for the CDR3: TGTGCCAGCAGCTTAACCGGTGGGGGGGCCGGGGAGCTGTTTTTT. This encodes CASSLTGGGAGELFF. The V call is TRBV7-8, the J call TRBJ2-2; 7 positions agree with TRBD2. Germline V CDR1 and CDR2: SGHVS, FQNEAQ. The ends lost 2 bases at V and 6 bases at J; junction bases unmatched: 6. The CDR3 sequence is 15 residues long.

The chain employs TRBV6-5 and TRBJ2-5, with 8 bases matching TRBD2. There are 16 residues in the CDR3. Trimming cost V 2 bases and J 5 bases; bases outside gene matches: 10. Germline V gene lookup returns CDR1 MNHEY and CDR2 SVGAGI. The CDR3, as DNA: TGTGCCAGCAGTTACGGGGGAGCGGGGGCGAGGGAGACCCAGTACTTC. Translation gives CASSYGGAGARETQYF.

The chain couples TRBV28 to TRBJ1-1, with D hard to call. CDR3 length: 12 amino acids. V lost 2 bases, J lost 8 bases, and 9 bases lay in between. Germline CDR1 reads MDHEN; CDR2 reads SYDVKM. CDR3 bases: TGTGCCAGCAGTTTACAGGTTCGAGAAGCTTTCTTT. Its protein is CASSLQVREAFF.

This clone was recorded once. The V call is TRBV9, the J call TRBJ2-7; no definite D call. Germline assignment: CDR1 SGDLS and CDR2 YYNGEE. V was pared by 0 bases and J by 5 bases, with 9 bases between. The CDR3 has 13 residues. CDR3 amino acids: CASSVASYDEQYF. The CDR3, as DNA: TGTGCCAGCAGCGTAGCCAGTTACGACGAGCAGTACTTC.

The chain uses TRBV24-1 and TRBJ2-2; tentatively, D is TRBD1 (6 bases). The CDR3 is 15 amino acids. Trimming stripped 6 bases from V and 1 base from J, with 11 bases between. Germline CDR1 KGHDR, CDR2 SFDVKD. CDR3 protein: CATSYYRVNTGELFF. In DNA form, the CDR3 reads TGTGCCACCAGTTACTACAGGGTGAACACCGGGGAGCTGTTTTTT.

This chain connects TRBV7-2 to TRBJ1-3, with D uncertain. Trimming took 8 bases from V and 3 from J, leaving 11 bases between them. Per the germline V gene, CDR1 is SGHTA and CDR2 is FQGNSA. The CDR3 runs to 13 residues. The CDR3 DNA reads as TGTGCCAGCGCTGGAGTCTTTGGAAACACCATATATTTT. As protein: CASAGVFGNTIYF.

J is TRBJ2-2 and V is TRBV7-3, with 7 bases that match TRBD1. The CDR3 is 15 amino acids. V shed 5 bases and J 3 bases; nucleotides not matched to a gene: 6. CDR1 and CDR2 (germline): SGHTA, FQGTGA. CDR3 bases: TGTGCCAGCAGCCTGACAGGGCTTTACACCGGGGAGCTGTTTTTT. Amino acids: CASSLTGLYTGELFF. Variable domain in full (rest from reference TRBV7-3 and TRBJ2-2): GAGVSQTPSNKVTEKGKYVELRCDPISGHTALYWYRQSLGQGPEFLIYFQGTGAADDSGLPNDRFFAVRPEGSVSTLKIQRTERGDSAVYLCASSLTGLYTGELFFGEGSRLTVL.

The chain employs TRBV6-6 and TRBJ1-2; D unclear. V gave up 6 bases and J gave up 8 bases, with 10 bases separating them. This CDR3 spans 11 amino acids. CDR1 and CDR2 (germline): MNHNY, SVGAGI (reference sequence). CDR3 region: CASSTYSGYTF. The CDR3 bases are TGTGCCAGCAGCACATATAGCGGCTACACCTTC.

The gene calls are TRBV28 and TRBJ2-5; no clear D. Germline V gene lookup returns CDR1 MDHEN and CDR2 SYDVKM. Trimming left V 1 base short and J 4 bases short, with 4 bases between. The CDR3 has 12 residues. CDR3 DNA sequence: TGTGCCAGCAGTTTATTCGGAGAGACCCAGTACTTC. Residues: CASSLFGETQYF.